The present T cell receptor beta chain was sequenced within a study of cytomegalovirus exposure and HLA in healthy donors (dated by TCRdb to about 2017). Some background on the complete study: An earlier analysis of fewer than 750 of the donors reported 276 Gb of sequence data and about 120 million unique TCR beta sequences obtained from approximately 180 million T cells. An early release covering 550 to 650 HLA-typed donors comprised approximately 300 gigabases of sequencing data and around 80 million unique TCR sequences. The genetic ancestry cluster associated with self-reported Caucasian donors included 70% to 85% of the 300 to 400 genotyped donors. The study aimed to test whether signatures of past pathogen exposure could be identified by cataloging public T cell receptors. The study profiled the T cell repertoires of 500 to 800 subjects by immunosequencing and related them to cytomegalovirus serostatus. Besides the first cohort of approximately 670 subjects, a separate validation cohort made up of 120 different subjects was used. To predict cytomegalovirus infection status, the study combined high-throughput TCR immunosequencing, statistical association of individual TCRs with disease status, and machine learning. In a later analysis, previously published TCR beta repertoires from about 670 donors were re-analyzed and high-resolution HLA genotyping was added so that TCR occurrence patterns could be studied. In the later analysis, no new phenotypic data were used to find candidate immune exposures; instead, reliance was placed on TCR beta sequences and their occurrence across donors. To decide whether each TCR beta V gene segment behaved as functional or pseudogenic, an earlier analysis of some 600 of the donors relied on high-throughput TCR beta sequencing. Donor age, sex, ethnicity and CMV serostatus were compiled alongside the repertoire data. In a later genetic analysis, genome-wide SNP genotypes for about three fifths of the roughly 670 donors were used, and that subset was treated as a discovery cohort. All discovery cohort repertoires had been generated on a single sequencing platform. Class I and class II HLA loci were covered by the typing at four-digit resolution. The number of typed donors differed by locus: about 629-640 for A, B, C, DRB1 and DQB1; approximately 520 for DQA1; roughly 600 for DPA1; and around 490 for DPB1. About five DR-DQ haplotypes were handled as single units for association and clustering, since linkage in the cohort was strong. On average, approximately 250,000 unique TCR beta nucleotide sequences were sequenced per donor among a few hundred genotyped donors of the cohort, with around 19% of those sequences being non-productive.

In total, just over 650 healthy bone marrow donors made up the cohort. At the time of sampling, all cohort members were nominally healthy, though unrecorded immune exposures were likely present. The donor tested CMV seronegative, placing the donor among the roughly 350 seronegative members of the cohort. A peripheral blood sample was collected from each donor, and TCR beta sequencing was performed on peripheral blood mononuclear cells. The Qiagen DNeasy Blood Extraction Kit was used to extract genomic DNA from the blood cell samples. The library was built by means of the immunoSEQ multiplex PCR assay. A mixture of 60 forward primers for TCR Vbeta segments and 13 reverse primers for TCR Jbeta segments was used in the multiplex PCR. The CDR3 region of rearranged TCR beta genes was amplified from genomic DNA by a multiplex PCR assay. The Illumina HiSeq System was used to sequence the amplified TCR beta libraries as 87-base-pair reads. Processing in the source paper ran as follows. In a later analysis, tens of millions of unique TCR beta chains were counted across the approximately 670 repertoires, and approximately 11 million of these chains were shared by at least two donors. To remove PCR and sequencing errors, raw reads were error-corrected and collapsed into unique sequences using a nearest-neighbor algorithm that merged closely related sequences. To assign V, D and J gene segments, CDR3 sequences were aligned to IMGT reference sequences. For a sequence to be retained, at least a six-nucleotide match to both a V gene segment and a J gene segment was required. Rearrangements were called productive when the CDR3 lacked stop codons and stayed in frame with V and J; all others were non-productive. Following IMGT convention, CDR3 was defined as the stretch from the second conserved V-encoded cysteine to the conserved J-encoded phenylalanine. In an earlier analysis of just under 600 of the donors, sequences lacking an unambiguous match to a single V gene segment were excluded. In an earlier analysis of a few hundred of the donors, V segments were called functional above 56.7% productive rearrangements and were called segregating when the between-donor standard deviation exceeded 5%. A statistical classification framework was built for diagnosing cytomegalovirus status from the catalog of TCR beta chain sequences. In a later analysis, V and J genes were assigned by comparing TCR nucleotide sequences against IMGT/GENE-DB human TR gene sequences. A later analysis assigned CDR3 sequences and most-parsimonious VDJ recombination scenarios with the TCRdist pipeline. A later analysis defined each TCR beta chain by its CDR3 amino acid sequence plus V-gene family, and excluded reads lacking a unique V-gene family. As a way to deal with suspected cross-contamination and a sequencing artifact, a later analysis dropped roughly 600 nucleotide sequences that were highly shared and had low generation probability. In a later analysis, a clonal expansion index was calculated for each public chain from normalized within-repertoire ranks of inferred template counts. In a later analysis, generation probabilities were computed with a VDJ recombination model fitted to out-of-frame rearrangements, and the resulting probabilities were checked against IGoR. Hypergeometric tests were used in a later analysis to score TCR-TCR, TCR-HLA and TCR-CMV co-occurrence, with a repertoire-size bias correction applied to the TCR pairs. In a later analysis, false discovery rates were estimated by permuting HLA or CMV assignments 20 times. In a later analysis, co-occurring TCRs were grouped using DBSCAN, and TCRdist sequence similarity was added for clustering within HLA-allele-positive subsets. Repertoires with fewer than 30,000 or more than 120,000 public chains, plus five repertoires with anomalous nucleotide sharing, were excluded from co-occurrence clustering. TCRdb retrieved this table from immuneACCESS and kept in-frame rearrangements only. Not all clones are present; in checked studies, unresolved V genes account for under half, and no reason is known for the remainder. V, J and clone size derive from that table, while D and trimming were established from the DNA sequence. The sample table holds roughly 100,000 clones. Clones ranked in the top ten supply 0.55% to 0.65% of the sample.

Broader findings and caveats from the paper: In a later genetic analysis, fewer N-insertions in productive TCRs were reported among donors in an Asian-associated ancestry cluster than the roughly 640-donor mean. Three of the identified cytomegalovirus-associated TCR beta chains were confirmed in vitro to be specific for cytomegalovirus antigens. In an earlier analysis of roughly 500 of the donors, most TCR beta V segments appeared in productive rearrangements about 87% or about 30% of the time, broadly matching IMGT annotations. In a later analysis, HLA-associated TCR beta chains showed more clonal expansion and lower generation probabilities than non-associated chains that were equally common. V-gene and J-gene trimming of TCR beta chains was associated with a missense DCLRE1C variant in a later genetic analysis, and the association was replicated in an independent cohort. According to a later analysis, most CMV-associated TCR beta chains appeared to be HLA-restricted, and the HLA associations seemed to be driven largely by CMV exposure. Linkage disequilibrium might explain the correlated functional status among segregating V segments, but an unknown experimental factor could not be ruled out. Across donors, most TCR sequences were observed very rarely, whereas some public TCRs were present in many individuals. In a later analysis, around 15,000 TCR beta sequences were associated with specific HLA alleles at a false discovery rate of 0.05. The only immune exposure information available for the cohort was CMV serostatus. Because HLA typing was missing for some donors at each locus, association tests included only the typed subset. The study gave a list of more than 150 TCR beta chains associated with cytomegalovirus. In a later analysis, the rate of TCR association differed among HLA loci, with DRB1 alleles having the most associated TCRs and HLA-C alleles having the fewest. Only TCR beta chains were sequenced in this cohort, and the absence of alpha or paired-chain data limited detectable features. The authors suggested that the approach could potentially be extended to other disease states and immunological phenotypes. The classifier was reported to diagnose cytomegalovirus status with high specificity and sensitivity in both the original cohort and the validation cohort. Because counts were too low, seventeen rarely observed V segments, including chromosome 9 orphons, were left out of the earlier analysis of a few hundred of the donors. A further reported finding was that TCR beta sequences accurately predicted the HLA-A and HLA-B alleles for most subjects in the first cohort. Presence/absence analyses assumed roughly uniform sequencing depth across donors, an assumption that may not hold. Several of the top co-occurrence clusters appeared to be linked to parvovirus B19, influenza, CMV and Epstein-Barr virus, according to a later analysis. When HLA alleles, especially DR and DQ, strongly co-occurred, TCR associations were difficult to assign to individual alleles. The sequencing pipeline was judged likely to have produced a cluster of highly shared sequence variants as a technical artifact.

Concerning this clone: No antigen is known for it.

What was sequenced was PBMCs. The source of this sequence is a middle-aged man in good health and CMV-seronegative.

The CDR3 reads CASSPKTGKIGQPQHF. The nucleotide sequence reads as follows: TGTGCCAGCAGTCCGAAGACAGGGAAGATAGGTCAGCCCCAGCATTTT. The rearranged chain carries TRBV6-6 and TRBJ1-5; 7 middle bases align to TRBD1. The CDR3, cysteine through phenylalanine, is 16 amino acids long. Only CDR3 DNA remains: 48 bases, in frame from the first base. The germline V gene (reference sequence) supplies CDR1 MNHNY and CDR2 SVGAGI. Clipping removes 5 bases from V and 6 bases from J, with 13 as the unmatched junction base count.